What follows are 17 T cell receptor beta chains derived from one specimen sequenced in a study of shared clonotypes between healthy human individuals. TCRdb's table, derived via immunoSEQ multiplex PCR, lists solely in-frame clones and lacks some. The table lists some 2,100,000 clones, around 95% of them singletons. The source material was naive CD4+ T cells sorted from blood. Subset specified: CD45RA+ positively selected. The receptors originated from a man aged 18 to 29 in good health.

As regards this clone: Other nucleotide sequences from this sample produce the same CDR3. This sequence joins TRBV30 and TRBJ2-1; D is tentatively TRBD1 or TRBD2 (5 bases each). The V gene lost 1 base and the J gene lost 1 base, with 11 bases spanning the gap. The germline gives CDR1 GTSNPN, CDR2 SVGIG (reference sequence). The CDR3 has 15 amino acids. The CDR3 DNA sequence: TGTGCCTGGAGTGGGGGACGAGGTTCCTACAATGAGCAGTTCTTC. This encodes CAWSGGRGSYNEQFF.

Written as DNA, the CDR3 is TGTGCCAGCAATCAGGAGGGACTAGTTTCTCCCGGGGAGCTGTTTTTT. It is translated as CASNQEGLVSPGELFF. The chain recombines TRBV2 with TRBJ2-2; 8 bases are shared with TRBD2. The germline gives CDR1 SNHLY, CDR2 FYNNEI. J was trimmed by 6 bases and V by 7 bases; bases with no gene match: 13. This CDR3 comprises 16 residues.

The CDR3 sequence is CASSPSAGDYTDTQYF. The CDR3 DNA sequence: TGTGCCAGCAGCCCTAGTGCGGGAGACTACACAGATACGCAGTATTTT. The chain combines TRBV9 with TRBJ2-3; 7 positions match TRBD2. The V gene end was trimmed by 4 bases and the J gene end by 2 bases; junction bases not matched to a gene: 10. This CDR3 has 16 amino acids. Germline V gene lookup returns CDR1 SGDLS and CDR2 YYNGEE.

The chain couples TRBV9 to TRBJ2-3; 12 bases fit TRBD2. The germline CDR1 and CDR2 sequences are SGDLS and YYNGEE. CDR3 length: 17 amino acids. V gave up 3 bases and J gave up 3 bases; unmatched junction bases: 8. CDR3 DNA sequence: TGTGCCAGCAGCGCCAGCTCTAGCGGGAGGGGGACAGATACGCAGTATTTT. Amino acid sequence: CASSASSSGRGTDTQYF.

The rearrangement uses TRBV9 and TRBJ1-5; 7 bases are shared with TRBD1. The CDR3 has 13 amino acids. With V trimmed by 1 base and J by 5 bases, 0 bases remained unmatched. The V gene's germline CDR1 is SGDLS and CDR2 YYNGEE. This CDR3 is CASSVQGDQPQHF. The CDR3 coding sequence is TGTGCCAGCAGCGTACAGGGGGATCAGCCCCAGCATTTT.

Concerning this clone: Other DNA sequences in this specimen translate into the identical CDR3. This rearrangement joins TRBV5-1 to TRBJ2-3; D gene unclear. Trimming left V 0 bases short and J 2 bases short, with 4 bases between. The CDR3 is 13 residues long. Germline lookup yields CDR1 SGHRS and CDR2 YFSETQ. The CDR3 here is CASSLAFTDTQYF. CDR3 in DNA: TGCGCCAGCAGCTTGGCCTTCACAGATACGCAGTATTTT.

With regard to this clone: A junction end diverges from the germline sequence, so it may reflect a read error. This chain uses TRBV5-6 with TRBJ2-3; the match to TRBD2 covers 9 bases. Germline V lookup: CDR1 SGHDT, CDR2 YYEEEE. The CDR3 length is 14 residues. CDR3 protein: CASSLDYSGSEGHF. In nucleotides, the CDR3 is TGTGCCAGCAGCTTGGACTATAGCGGGAGTGAGGGGCATTTT.

This chain joins TRBV6-5 and TRBJ1-2; the D gene is possibly TRBD1 (6 bases). The V end lost 8 bases, the J end lost 7 bases, and 17 bases lay between the germline ends. There are 13 residues in the CDR3. CDR1 is MNHEY and CDR2 is SVGAGI in the germline V gene. CDR3 loop: CASAGRGQFGYTF. The CDR3 bases are TGTGCCAGCGCCGGTCGGGGGCAGTTTGGCTACACCTTC.

CDR3: CASSMGQSNQPQHF. Written as DNA, the CDR3 is TGTGCCAGCAGTATGGGGCAGAGCAATCAGCCCCAGCATTTT. The V call is TRBV28, the J call TRBJ1-5; weak D call: TRBD1 (5 bases). The V gene lost 5 bases and the J gene lost 1 base, with 9 bases spanning the gap. The CDR3 spans 14 residues. In germline, CDR1 is MDHEN, CDR2 SYDVKM.

As concerns this clone: The same CDR3 arises from other DNA sequences in this sample as well. This rearrangement joins TRBV7-9 to TRBJ2-3; D possibly uses TRBD1 or TRBD2 (5 bases each). In germline, CDR1 is SEHNR, CDR2 FQNEAQ (reference sequence). V lost 2 bases to trimming and J lost 2 bases, with 8 bases between them. The CDR3 has 14 residues. In DNA form, the CDR3 reads TGTGCCAGCAGCTTAAGAGGGGTCACAGATACGCAGTATTTT. This translates into CASSLRGVTDTQYF.

This chain uses TRBV19 with TRBJ2-7; 7 bases line up with TRBD2. The CDR3 runs 15 residues. The V gene's germline CDR1 is LNHDA and CDR2 SQIVND (reference sequence). J was trimmed by 0 bases and V by 5 bases; bases with no gene match: 7. In nucleotides, the CDR3 is TGTGCCAGTAGTTCCCCGGGCGGGAGCTCCTACGAGCAGTACTTC. Protein: CASSSPGGSSYEQYF.

A word on this clone: Other DNA sequences in the sample encode the same CDR3. CDR3: CASSSPGQLTYEQYF. The DNA of the CDR3 is TGTGCCAGCAGTAGTCCGGGACAACTAACCTACGAGCAGTACTTC. V and J are TRBV5-4 and TRBJ2-7, with TRBD1 as a possible D gene (6 bases). The CDR3 sequence is 15 residues long. With 5 bases removed from V and 2 bases from J, the gap between germline ends came to 17 bases. Germline loops: CDR1 SGHNT, CDR2 YYREEE (reference sequence).

The rearrangement uses TRBV30 and TRBJ1-4; no firm D call. Germline CDR1 is GTSNPN and CDR2 is SVGIG (reference sequence). The V gene lost 0 bases and the J gene lost 6 bases, with 14 bases spanning the gap. CDR3 length: 15 residues. CDR3 DNA: TGTGCCTGGAGTGTACGGGGTAGAGGAGATGAAAAACTGTTTTTT. It encodes CAWSVRGRGDEKLFF.

This sequence joins TRBV4-1 and TRBJ1-6, with TRBD1 identical over 8 bases. Germline V gene lookup returns CDR1 MGHRA and CDR2 YSYEKL. The CDR3 extends over 13 amino acids. Unmatched junction bases numbered 3, after V lost 3 bases and J lost 11 bases. The CDR3 sequence: CASSQDRATPLHF. CDR3 nucleotide sequence: TGCGCCAGCAGCCAGGACAGGGCTACACCCCTCCACTTT.

The chain recombines TRBV28 with TRBJ1-1; 7 bases are a match to TRBD1. Germline V CDR1 and CDR2: MDHEN, SYDVKM. This CDR3 region has 14 residues. Trimming cost V 3 bases and J 7 bases; bases outside gene matches: 8. CDR3 loop: CASSFQGTANEAFF. CDR3 sequence (DNA): TGTGCCAGCAGTTTCCAAGGGACAGCAAATGAAGCTTTCTTT.

V is TRBV5-8 and J is TRBJ2-7; D unresolved. Trimming took off 4 bases at V and 5 bases at J, with 7 bases between the two ends. Germline CDR1 SGHTS, CDR2 YDEGEE. This CDR3 is 11 amino acids long. CDR3 amino acids: CASSIRDEQYF. The CDR3 DNA reads TGTGCCAGCAGCATAAGGGACGAGCAGTACTTC.

This rearrangement joins TRBV5-1 to TRBJ1-2; 7 bases agree with TRBD1. Trimming at V came to 4 bases and at J to 10 bases, leaving 10 bases not matched to a gene. The CDR3 totals 13 residues. The germline V gene has CDR1 SGHRS and CDR2 YFSETQ. Written as DNA, the CDR3 is TGCGCCAGCAGCGATCCTCGACAGGGCCCCTACACCTTC. The encoded protein is CASSDPRQGPYTF.